One TCR beta chain is described in this entry. TCRdb's copy holds only in-frame clones and misses some; the assay was immunoSEQ multiplex PCR. The table includes roughly 140,000 clones, less than 95% detected once. The data derive from a study of T cell responses to AZD1222 COVID-19 vaccine. The CDR3 covers 11 residues. Trimming cost V 0 bases and J 13 bases, with 9 bases left between them. Germline V lookup: CDR1 SGHRS, CDR2 YFSETQ. This sequence originates from an adult in good health. Source: peripheral blood, taken on day 0 of AZD1222 vaccination. J is TRBJ2-3 and V is TRBV5-1; D unresolved. CDR3 in amino acids: CASSLAVYEYF. The DNA for the CDR3 is TGCGCCAGCAGCTTGGCCGTTTACGAGTATTTT.